A single sample gave rise to the 13 T cell receptor beta chains below, sequenced in a study of blood T cell repertoires in COVID-19. The method was immunoSEQ multiplex PCR; TCRdb's version includes in-frame clones alone and lacks a portion of them. The table includes roughly 250,000 clones, around 82% detected once. The source material was peripheral blood. These receptors all stem from a person aged 65-85 years with COVID-19, enrolled during active disease.

In this sample, this clone turned up a few times. The chain combines TRBV5-1 with TRBJ2-1, with 16 bases lining up with TRBD2. In germline, CDR1 is SGHRS, CDR2 YFSETQ. The CDR3 runs 15 residues. V was clipped by 4 bases and J by 12 bases; unmatched bases: 7. The CDR3 loop is CASSQGLAGGAGQFF. For the CDR3, the DNA is TGCGCCAGCAGCCAGGGACTAGCGGGAGGGGCGGGGCAGTTCTTC.

The rearrangement links TRBV3-1 (or the pseudogene TRBV3-2) to TRBJ1-6, with 8 bases that match TRBD1. Germline-derived CDR1 and CDR2 are LGHDT and YNNKEL (reference sequence). V was pared by 6 bases and J by 7 bases, with 2 bases of the junction left unmatched. The CDR3 covers 13 residues. The DNA for the CDR3 is TGTGCCAGCAGGGGGACAGGCAATTCACCCCTCCACTTT. Amino acids: CASRGTGNSPLHF.

This rearrangement joins TRBV7-2 to TRBJ2-6; D not certain. This CDR3 comprises 15 residues. Trimming stripped 0 bases from V and 3 bases from J, with 6 bases between. Germline V CDR1 and CDR2: SGHTA, FQGNSA. Here the CDR3 DNA reads TGTGCCAGCAGCTTAGCAGCGAGTGGGGCCAACGTCCTGACTTTC. As protein: CASSLAASGANVLTF.

This chain links TRBV7-3 with TRBJ1-6, with D uncertain. This CDR3 contains 15 residues. The V gene lost 2 bases and the J gene lost 7 bases, with 12 bases spanning the gap. Germline assignment: CDR1 SGHTA and CDR2 FQGTGA. The CDR3 DNA follows: TGTGCCAGCAGCTTATACAGTAATCGGAATTCACCCCTCCACTTT. It is translated as CASSLYSNRNSPLHF.

This chain links TRBV2 with TRBJ2-2; 10 positions match TRBD2. Per germline, CDR1 SNHLY and CDR2 FYNNEI. This CDR3 has 17 amino acids. The V segment lost 3 bases and the J segment 0 bases; nucleotides outside the gene matches: 4. In nucleotides, the CDR3 is TGTGCCAGCAGTGATCTAGCGGGGGTGGCGAACACCGGGGAGCTGTTTTTT. Translating it yields CASSDLAGVANTGELFF.

This clone has just a few counts. The rearrangement uses TRBV9 and TRBJ1-1; possible D gene TRBD1, 5 bases. CDR3 length equals 14 residues. V lost 4 bases and J lost 1, with 11 bases in between. Per the germline V gene, CDR1 is SGDLS and CDR2 is YYNGEE. CDR3 sequence reads: CASSLSDTNTEAFF. In DNA form, the CDR3 reads TGTGCCAGCAGCCTATCGGACACGAACACTGAAGCTTTCTTT.

This sequence joins TRBV9 and TRBJ2-3; the match to TRBD2 covers 9 bases. V was pared by 0 bases and J by 2 bases, with 7 bases of the junction left unmatched. CDR1 is SGDLS, CDR2 YYNGEE, per germline. The CDR3 is made up of 17 amino acids. CDR3 DNA sequence: TGTGCCAGCAGCGTAGGGCTAGCGGGGCGATCCACAGATACGCAGTATTTT. Amino acids: CASSVGLAGRSTDTQYF.

The V gene is TRBV15, the J gene TRBJ1-5, with D hard to call. V lost 0 bases and J 4 bases, leaving 10 bases between the germline ends. This CDR3 is 15 amino acids long. Germline CDR1 and CDR2: LNHNV and YYDKDF (reference sequence). The CDR3 reads CATSRDSAGNQPQHF. DNA for the CDR3: TGTGCCACCAGCAGAGATTCGGCGGGAAATCAGCCCCAGCATTTT.

The chain links TRBV7-3 to TRBJ2-3, with TRBD1 identical over 9 bases. V was pared by 0 bases and J by 5 bases, with 9 bases of the junction left unmatched. Germline loops: CDR1 SGHTA, CDR2 FQGTGA. The CDR3 has 17 amino acids. The CDR3 DNA follows: TGTGCCAGCAGCTTAACGTTTCCGGGACAGGGTAAAGATACGCAGTATTTT. As protein: CASSLTFPGQGKDTQYF.

The rearrangement links TRBV9 to TRBJ2-5; the D gene is possibly TRBD1 (6 bases). Trimming stripped 3 bases from V and 2 bases from J, with 11 bases between. CDR3 length equals 14 residues. CDR1 is SGDLS and CDR2 is YYNGEE in the germline V gene. This CDR3 reads CASSAGTQQETQYF. The CDR3 DNA sequence: TGTGCCAGCAGCGCAGGGACACAGCAAGAGACCCAGTACTTC.

This chain's CDR3 is CASSQASDRDHSPLHF. CDR3 sequence (DNA): TGCGCCAGCAGCCAAGCCTCTGACAGGGATCATTCACCCCTCCACTTT. The J gene is TRBJ1-6, the V gene TRBV4-3, with 7 bases lining up with TRBD1. This CDR3 has 16 amino acids. J was trimmed by 8 bases and V by 1 base; bases with no gene match: 8. Per the germline V gene, CDR1 is LGHNA and CDR2 is YSLEER.

The chain is built from TRBV12-1 and TRBJ1-5. TRBV12-1 constitutes a pseudogene. The CDR3 contains 17 residues. The CDR3 sequence: CASSFAIGDYSNQPQHF. The CDR3 DNA follows: TGTGCCAGCAGCTTTGCAATAGGGGACTATAGCAATCAGCCCCAGCATTTT.

The chain combines TRBV6-4 with TRBJ2-1, with 9 bases that match TRBD2. Germline V gene lookup returns CDR1 MRHNA and CDR2 SNTAGT. Losses at the gene ends were 6 bases for V and 9 bases for J; bases not matched to a gene: 12. This CDR3 comprises 15 residues. The DNA of the CDR3 is TGTGCCAGCAGCCCCCGGTTAGCGGGAGTGAGTGAGCAGTTCTTC. This translates into CASSPRLAGVSEQFF.